The next 2 T cell receptor beta chains were all read from a single sample in a study of T-cell reconstitution after alpha-beta-depleted transplantation in children. The TCRbeta library was prepared with unique molecular identifiers. TCRdb processed the PCR reads anew with MiXCR; each CDR3 protein has one entry. Counted here are 900,000 or so distinct CDR3 sequences, about 16% occurring once; the ten biggest clones make up approximately 5%. Sequenced material: PBMCs, mostly from graft donor cells, taken 360 days after TCRalphabeta/CD19-depleted stem cell transplant. The receptor set was obtained from a male patient younger than 18 who had a stem cell transplant for acute lymphoblastic leukemia, so the T cells may come from the graft donor.

V and J are TRBV12-3 or TRBV12-4 and TRBJ1-2; no definite D call. CDR3 length equals 13 residues. Deletions cut 4 bases from V and 0 bases from J, with 6 bases between. The CDR3 region is CASSSQANYGYTF. In DNA form, the CDR3 reads TGTGCCAGCAGTTCTCAGGCTAACTATGGCTACACCTTC.

The genes are TRBV7-6 and TRBJ2-7; maybe TRBD1 (6 bases). This CDR3 is built from 19 residues. V was shortened by 3 bases and J by 0 bases, with 24 bases between the two germline ends. Germline V gene sequence: CDR1 SGHVS, CDR2 FNYEAQ. DNA for the CDR3: TGTGCCAGCAGCTTGAGGGGGTCGGGGTTGGCGGTAATCTCCTACGAGCAGTACTTC. Protein product: CASSLRGSGLAVISYEQYF. Drawing the rest from reference TRBV7-6 and TRBJ2-7, the complete variable domain is GAGVSQSPRYKVTKRGQDVALRCDPISGHVSLYWYRQALGQGPEFLTYFNYEAQQDKSGLPNDRFSAERPEGSISTLTIQRTEQRDSAMYRCASSLRGSGLAVISYEQYFGPGTRLTVT.